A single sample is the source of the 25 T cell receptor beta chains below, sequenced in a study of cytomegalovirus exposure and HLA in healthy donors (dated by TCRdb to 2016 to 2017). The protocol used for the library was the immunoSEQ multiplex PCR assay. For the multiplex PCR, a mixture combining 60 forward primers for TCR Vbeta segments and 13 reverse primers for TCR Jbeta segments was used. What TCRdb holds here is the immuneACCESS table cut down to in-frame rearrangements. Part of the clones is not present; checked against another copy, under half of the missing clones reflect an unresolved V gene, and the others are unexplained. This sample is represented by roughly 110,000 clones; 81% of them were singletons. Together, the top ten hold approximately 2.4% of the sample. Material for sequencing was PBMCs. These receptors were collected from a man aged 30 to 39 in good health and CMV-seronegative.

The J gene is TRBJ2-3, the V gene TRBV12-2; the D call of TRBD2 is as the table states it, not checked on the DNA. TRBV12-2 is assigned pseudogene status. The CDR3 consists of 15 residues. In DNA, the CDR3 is TGTGCAAGTCGCTTGCCTAGCGGGGGGGCAGATACGCAGTATTTT. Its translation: CASRLPSGGADTQYF.

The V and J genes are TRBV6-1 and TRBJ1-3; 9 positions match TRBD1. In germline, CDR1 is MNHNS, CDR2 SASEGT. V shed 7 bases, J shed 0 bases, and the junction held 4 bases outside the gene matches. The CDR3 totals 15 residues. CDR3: CASTSTGGSGNTIYF. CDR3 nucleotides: TGTGCCAGCACCTCGACAGGGGGCTCTGGAAACACCATATATTTT.

The DNA for the CDR3 is TGCAGCGTTCTGCGGGGGAACACCGGGGAGCTGTTTTTT. It yields the protein CSVLRGNTGELFF. The V call is TRBV29-1, the J call TRBJ2-2; D might be TRBD2 (6 bases). V was clipped by 5 bases and J by 1 base, with 8 bases between them. The CDR3 contains 13 residues. Germline lookup yields CDR1 SQVTM and CDR2 ANQGSEA.

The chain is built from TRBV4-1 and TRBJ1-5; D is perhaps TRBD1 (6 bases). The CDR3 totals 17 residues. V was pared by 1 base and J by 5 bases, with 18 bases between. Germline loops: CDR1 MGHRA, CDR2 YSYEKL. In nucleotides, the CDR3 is TGCGCCAGCAGCCAAGTCGGCGGACAGAAGGTTTATCAGCCCCAGCATTTT. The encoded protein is CASSQVGGQKVYQPQHF.

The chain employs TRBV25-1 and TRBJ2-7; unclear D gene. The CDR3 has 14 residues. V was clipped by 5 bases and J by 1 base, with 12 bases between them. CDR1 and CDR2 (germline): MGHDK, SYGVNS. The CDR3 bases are TGTGCCAGCAGTCCCCTATTCCTATCCTACGAGCAGTACTTC. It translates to CASSPLFLSYEQYF.

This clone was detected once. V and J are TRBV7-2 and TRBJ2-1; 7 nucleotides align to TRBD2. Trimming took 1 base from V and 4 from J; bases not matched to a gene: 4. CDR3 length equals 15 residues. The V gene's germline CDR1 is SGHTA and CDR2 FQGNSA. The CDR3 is CASSLVVAGYNEQFF. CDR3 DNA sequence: TGTGCCAGCAGCTTAGTGGTAGCGGGTTACAATGAGCAGTTCTTC.

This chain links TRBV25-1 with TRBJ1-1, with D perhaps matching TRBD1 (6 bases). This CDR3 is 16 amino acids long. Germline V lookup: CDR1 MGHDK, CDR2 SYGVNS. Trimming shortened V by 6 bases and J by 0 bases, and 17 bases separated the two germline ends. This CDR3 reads CASRPAPGDVNTEAFF. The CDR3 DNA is TGTGCCAGCAGACCTGCCCCAGGGGACGTGAACACTGAAGCTTTCTTT. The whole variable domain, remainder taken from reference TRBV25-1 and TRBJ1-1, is EADIYQTPRYLVIGTGKKITLECSQTMGHDKMYWYQQDPGMELHLIHYSYGVNSTEKGDLSSESTVSRIRTEHFPLTLESARPSHTSQYLCASRPAPGDVNTEAFFGQGTRLTVV.

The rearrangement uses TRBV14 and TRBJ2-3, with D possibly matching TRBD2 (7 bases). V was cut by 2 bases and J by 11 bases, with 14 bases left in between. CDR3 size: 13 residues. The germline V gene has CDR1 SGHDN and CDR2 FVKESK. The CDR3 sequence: CASSQLSRGGQYF. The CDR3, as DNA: TGTGCCAGCAGCCAACTCAGTAGGGGGGGGCAGTATTTT.

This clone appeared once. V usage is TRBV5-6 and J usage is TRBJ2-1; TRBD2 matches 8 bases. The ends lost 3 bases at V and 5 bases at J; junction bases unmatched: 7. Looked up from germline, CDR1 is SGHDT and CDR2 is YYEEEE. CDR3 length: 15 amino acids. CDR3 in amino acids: CASSSTSGADNEQFF. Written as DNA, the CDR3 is TGTGCCAGCAGCTCCACTAGCGGAGCCGACAATGAGCAGTTCTTC.

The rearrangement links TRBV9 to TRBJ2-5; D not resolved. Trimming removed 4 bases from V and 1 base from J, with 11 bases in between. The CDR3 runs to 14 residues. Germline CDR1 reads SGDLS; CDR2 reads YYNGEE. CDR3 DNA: TGTGCCAGCAGCCCCCCCGCGGCCCAAGAGACCCAGTACTTC. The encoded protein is CASSPPAAQETQYF.

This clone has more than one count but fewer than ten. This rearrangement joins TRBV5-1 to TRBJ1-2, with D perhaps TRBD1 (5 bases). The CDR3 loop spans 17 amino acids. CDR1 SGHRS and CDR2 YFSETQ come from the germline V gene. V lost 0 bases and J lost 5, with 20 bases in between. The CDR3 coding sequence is TGCGCCAGCAGCTTGGCCGGACACGATCGTGGACGGTATGGCTACACCTTC. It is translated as CASSLAGHDRGRYGYTF.

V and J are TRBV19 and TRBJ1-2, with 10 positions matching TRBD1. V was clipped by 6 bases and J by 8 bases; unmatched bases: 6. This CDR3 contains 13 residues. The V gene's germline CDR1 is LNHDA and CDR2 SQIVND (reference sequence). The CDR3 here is CASSRQGAWGYTF. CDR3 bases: TGTGCCAGTAGCAGACAGGGGGCGTGGGGCTACACCTTC.

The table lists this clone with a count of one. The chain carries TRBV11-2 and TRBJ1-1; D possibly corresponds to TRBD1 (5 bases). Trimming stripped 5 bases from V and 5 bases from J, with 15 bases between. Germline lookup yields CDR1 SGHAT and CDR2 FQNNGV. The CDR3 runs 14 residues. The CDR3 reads CASSPDSGWTEAFF. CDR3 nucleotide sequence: TGTGCCAGCAGCCCCGACTCAGGGTGGACTGAAGCTTTCTTT.

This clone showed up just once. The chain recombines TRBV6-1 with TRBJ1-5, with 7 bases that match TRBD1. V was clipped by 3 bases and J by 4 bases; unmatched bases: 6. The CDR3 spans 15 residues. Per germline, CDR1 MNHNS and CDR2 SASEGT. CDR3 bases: TGTGCCAGCAGTGACCGCCAGGGGGGAAATCAGCCCCAGCATTTT. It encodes CASSDRQGGNQPQHF.

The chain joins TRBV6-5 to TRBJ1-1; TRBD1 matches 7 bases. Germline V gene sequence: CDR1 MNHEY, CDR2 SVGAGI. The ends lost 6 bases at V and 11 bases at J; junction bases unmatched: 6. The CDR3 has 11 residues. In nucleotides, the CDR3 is TGTGCCAGCAGAGTAGGGGGCGCCGCTTTCTTT. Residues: CASRVGGAAFF.

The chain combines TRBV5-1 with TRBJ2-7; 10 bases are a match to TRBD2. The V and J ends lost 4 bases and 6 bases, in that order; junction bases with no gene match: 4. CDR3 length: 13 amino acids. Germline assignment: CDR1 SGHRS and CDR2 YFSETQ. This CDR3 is CASSQREGLEQYF. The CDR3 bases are TGCGCCAGCAGCCAGCGGGAGGGCCTCGAGCAGTACTTC.

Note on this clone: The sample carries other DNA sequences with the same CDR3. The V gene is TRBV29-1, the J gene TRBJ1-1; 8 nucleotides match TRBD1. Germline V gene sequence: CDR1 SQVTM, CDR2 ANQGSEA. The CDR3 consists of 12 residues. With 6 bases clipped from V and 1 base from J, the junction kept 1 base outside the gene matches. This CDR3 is CSVGTGNTEAFF. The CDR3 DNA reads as TGCAGCGTGGGGACAGGGAACACTGAAGCTTTCTTT. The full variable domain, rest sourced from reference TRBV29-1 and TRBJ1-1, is SAVISQKPSRDICQRGTSLTIQCQVDSQVTMMFWYRQQPGQSLTLIATANQGSEATYESGFVIDKFPISRPNLTFSTLTVSNMSPEDSSIYLCSVGTGNTEAFFGQGTRLTVV.

The CDR3 coding sequence is TGCAGCGCGGCAGGGGGAGGTAATGAAAAACTGTTTTTT. As protein: CSAAGGGNEKLFF. The J gene is TRBJ1-4, the V gene TRBV29-1; 7 bases are shared with TRBD1. The CDR3 is made up of 13 amino acids. V shed 7 bases and J 4 bases; nucleotides not matched to a gene: 6. Germline CDR1 reads SQVTM; CDR2 reads ANQGSEA.

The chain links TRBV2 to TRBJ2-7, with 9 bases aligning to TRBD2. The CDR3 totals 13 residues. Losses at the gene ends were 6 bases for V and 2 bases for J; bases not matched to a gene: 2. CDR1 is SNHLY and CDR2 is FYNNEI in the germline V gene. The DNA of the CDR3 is TGTGCCAGCAGCGAGCGGGGGGCCTACGAGCAGTACTTC. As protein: CASSERGAYEQYF.

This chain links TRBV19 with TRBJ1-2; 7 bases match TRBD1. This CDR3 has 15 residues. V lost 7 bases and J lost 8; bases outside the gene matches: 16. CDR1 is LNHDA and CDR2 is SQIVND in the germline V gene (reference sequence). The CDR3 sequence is CASTLKTGQLGGYTF. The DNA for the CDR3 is TGTGCCAGTACCTTAAAGACGGGACAGTTAGGCGGCTACACCTTC.

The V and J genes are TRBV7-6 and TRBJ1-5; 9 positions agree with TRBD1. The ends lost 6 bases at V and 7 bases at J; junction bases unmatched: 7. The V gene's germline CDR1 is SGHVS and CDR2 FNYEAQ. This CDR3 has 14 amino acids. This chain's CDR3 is CASSLGQGSQPQHF. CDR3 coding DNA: TGTGCCAGCAGTTTGGGACAGGGATCGCAGCCCCAGCATTTT.

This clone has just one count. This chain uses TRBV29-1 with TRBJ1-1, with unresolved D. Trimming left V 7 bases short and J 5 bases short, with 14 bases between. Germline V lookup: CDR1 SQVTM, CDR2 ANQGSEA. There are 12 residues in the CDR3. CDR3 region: CSAGREFTEAFF. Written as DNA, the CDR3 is TGCAGCGCTGGCCGGGAATTTACTGAAGCTTTCTTT. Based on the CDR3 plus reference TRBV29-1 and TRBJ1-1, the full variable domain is SAVISQKPSRDICQRGTSLTIQCQVDSQVTMMFWYRQQPGQSLTLIATANQGSEATYESGFVIDKFPISRPNLTFSTLTVSNMSPEDSSIYLCSAGREFTEAFFGQGTRLTVV.

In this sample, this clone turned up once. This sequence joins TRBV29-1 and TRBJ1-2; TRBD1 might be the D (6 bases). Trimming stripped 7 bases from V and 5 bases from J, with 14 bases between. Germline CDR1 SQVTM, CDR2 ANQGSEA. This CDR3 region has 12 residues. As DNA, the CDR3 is TGCAGCGCCGGGGGGCAGGGATATGGCTACACCTTC. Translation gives CSAGGQGYGYTF.

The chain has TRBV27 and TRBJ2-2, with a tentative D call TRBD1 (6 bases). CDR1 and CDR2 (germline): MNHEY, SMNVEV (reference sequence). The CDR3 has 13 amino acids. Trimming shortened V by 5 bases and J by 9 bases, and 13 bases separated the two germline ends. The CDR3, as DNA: TGTGCCAGCAGTATTTTCGGGGACAGGGAGCTGTTTTTT. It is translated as CASSIFGDRELFF.

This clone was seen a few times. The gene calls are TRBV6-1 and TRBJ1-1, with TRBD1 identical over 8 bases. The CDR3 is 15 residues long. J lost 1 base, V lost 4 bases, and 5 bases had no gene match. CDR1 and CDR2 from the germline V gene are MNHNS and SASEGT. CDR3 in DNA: TGTGCCAGCAGTGCGCAGGGGGCCGGGAACACTGAAGCTTTCTTT. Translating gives CASSAQGAGNTEAFF.